These 12 T cell receptor beta chains were all obtained from the same sample, sequenced in a study of blood T cell repertoires in COVID-19 (dated by TCRdb to between 2020 and 2021). The library was made by the immunoSEQ multiplex PCR assay. The table comes from immuneACCESS by way of TCRdb, which keeps in-frame sequences with V and J called. Part of the clones is missing from these tables; in studies checked, under half for an unresolved V gene and the rest for unknown reasons. The sample table holds under 200,000 clones, of which about 86% were seen once. Of the sample, 7.3% is held by the ten largest clones. Specimen: PBMCs or T cells enriched from blood (not recorded which). The receptor set was obtained from a man in his fifties or sixties who had recovered from COVID-19.

The gene calls are TRBV7-2 and TRBJ2-1, with 11 bases that match TRBD2. This CDR3 comprises 15 residues. V trimming: 5 bases; J trimming: 6 bases; junction bases outside the gene matches: 6. Germline loops: CDR1 SGHTA, CDR2 FQGNSA. CDR3 loop: CASSPLAGGTNEQFF. DNA for the CDR3: TGTGCCAGCAGCCCTCTAGCGGGGGGCACCAATGAGCAGTTCTTC.

This clone occurred a few times. The chain joins TRBV6-2 or TRBV6-3 to TRBJ2-6, with a weak D call TRBD1 (6 bases). This CDR3 comprises 15 residues. V was cut by 0 bases and J by 3 bases, with 6 bases left in between. Germline V gives CDR1 MNHEY, CDR2 SVGEGT. CDR3 sequence (DNA): TGTGCCAGCAGTTACTCAGGGGGTGGGGCCAACGTCCTGACTTTC. Its translation is CASSYSGGGANVLTF.

V gene TRBV7-8 combines with J gene TRBJ1-2; 9 nucleotides line up with TRBD1. After removal of 5 bases from V and 2 bases from J, the junction contained 9 bases not matched to a gene. From germline, CDR1 is SGHVS and CDR2 FQNEAQ. CDR3 length: 16 amino acids. The CDR3 sequence: CASSPRAGQGNYGYTF. The CDR3 nucleotides are TGTGCCAGCAGCCCAAGGGCCGGACAGGGGAACTATGGCTACACCTTC.

V is TRBV2 and J is TRBJ1-2; D is possibly TRBD1 (5 bases). The germline CDR1 and CDR2 sequences are SNHLY and FYNNEI. This CDR3 spans 13 amino acids. Trimming removed 5 bases at V and 8 bases at J, with 15 bases between. CDR3 sequence: CASSRDSVIGYTF. In DNA, the CDR3 is TGTGCCAGCAGTCGAGACAGTGTTATCGGCTACACCTTC.

V usage is TRBV4-3 and J usage is TRBJ1-4; D is unclear. Per germline, CDR1 LGHNA and CDR2 YSLEER. The CDR3 consists of 17 residues. Trimming took off 0 bases at V and 3 bases at J, with 14 bases between the two ends. In nucleotides, the CDR3 is TGCGCCAGCAGCCAAGAGATCGTCAGCGGATCTAATGAAAAACTGTTTTTT. Translation: CASSQEIVSGSNEKLFF.

The chain has TRBV6-5 and TRBJ2-7; D not certain. This CDR3 is built from 12 residues. V lost 6 bases, J lost 3 bases, and 9 bases lay in between. The germline gives CDR1 MNHEY, CDR2 SVGAGI. Here the CDR3 DNA reads TGTGCCAGCAGGAACCAGAACTACGAGCAGTACTTC. Translated: CASRNQNYEQYF.

The chain uses TRBV9 and TRBJ2-3; TRBD2 matches at 8 bases. This CDR3 is 16 amino acids long. Germline loops: CDR1 SGDLS, CDR2 YYNGEE. V shed 0 bases, J shed 0 bases, and the junction held 3 bases outside the gene matches. CDR3 DNA: TGTGCCAGCAGCGTAGTGGGCGGGGGGAGCACAGATACGCAGTATTTT. Translating it yields CASSVVGGGSTDTQYF.

V usage is TRBV25-1 and J usage is TRBJ1-1, with TRBD1 matching 9 bases. Germline-derived CDR1 and CDR2 are MGHDK and SYGVNS. Trimming took 6 bases from V and 7 from J; bases not matched to a gene: 6. The CDR3 loop spans 13 amino acids. CDR3 nucleotides: TGTGCCAGCAGGGGGACAGGGATGGTTGAAGCTTTCTTT. It is translated as CASRGTGMVEAFF.

The rearrangement uses TRBV10-2 and TRBJ1-1, with 9 nucleotides matching TRBD1. Germline V lookup: CDR1 WSHSY, CDR2 SAAADI. The CDR3 is 16 amino acids. With 7 bases clipped from V and 1 base from J, the junction kept 10 bases outside the gene matches. The CDR3 sequence: CASIGTGLSRNTEAFF. Here the CDR3 DNA reads TGCGCCAGCATAGGGACAGGGTTGTCCCGGAACACTGAAGCTTTCTTT.

This sequence joins TRBV3-1 (or the pseudogene TRBV3-2) and TRBJ2-2; possible D gene TRBD1, 5 bases. This CDR3 has 17 amino acids. With 0 bases removed from V and 1 base from J, the gap between germline ends came to 12 bases. Per germline, CDR1 LGHDT and CDR2 YNNKEL (reference sequence). CDR3 loop: CASSQDRGSLNTGELFF. The CDR3 region has the DNA TGTGCCAGCAGCCAAGATAGGGGCAGCCTGAACACCGGGGAGCTGTTTTTT.

The CDR3 sequence is CASGGDRGPANYGYTF. Written as DNA, the CDR3 is TGTGCCAGTGGGGGGGACAGGGGGCCAGCTAACTATGGCTACACCTTC. The V gene is TRBV19, the J gene TRBJ1-2, with TRBD1 matching 12 bases. CDR3 length: 16 residues. Germline trimming cut 8 bases from V and 0 bases from J; bases unmatched to any gene: 7. The germline V gene has CDR1 LNHDA and CDR2 SQIVND (reference sequence).

This clone was seen just once. The chain employs TRBV7-9 and TRBJ1-3; no firm D call. The germline V gene has CDR1 SEHNR and CDR2 FQNEAQ (reference sequence). Trimming pared 0 bases from V and 0 bases from J, leaving 12 bases between. This CDR3 is 17 amino acids long. DNA of the CDR3: TGTGCCAGCAGCTTAGCGGGGAGGGCCGGCTCTGGAAACACCATATATTTT. This translates into CASSLAGRAGSGNTIYF.